The 10 T cell receptor beta chains in this list originate from one sample, sequenced in a study of T cell responses to AZD1222 COVID-19 vaccine (dated by TCRdb to about 2021). This sample's time point label indicates: about 28 days (+/-7) after the second vaccine dose. The method was the immunoSEQ multiplex PCR assay. Not all clones reach the TCRdb copy of this immuneACCESS table, which keeps in-frame sequences only. Checked studies attribute under half of the gap to unresolved V genes and leave the rest unexplained. The sample table records 100,000 to 150,000 clones; around 89% of these occur just once. The leading ten clones occupy roughly 7.1% of the sample. This specimen consisted of peripheral blood, obtained 28 days after the second AZD1222 dose. These receptor sequences come from an adult who received the AZD1222 COVID-19 vaccine.

The chain uses TRBV11-3 and TRBJ2-3; D ambiguous. CDR1 SGHNT and CDR2 YENEEA come from the germline V gene. With 2 bases removed from V and 7 bases from J, the gap between germline ends came to 13 bases. The CDR3 spans 14 residues. CDR3 loop: CASSLSPVVYTQYF. DNA of the CDR3: TGTGCCAGCAGCTTAAGCCCCGTGGTATATACGCAGTATTTT.

The chain uses TRBV7-2 and TRBJ1-2; 7 nucleotides match TRBD1. Per the germline V gene, CDR1 is SGHTA and CDR2 is FQGNSA. The CDR3 runs 13 residues. With V trimmed by 5 bases and J by 5 bases, 5 bases remained unmatched. Here the CDR3 DNA reads TGTGCCAGCAGCGCGGGACAGTTATATGGCTACACCTTC. Protein product: CASSAGQLYGYTF.

In its sample, this clone was seen a few times. The chain combines TRBV25-1 with TRBJ2-7, with 7 bases fitting TRBD1. This CDR3 is built from 11 residues. CDR1 and CDR2 from the germline V gene are MGHDK and SYGVNS. V trimming: 6 bases; J trimming: 6 bases; junction bases outside the gene matches: 2. CDR3 sequence: CASRGQIEQYF. Written as DNA, the CDR3 is TGTGCCAGCAGGGGACAGATCGAGCAGTACTTC.

The count of this clone is one. The chain is built from TRBV6-2 or TRBV6-3 and TRBJ2-1; D may be TRBD2 (6 bases). V lost 5 bases and J 8 bases, leaving 16 bases between the germline ends. Germline values: CDR1 MNHEY, CDR2 SVGEGT. CDR3 length equals 14 residues. The CDR3 region is CASSRLAGTHEQFF. DNA of the CDR3: TGTGCCAGCAGTCGGCTGGCGGGGACCCATGAGCAGTTCTTC.

This chain links TRBV5-1 with TRBJ2-3; maybe TRBD2 (6 bases). V shed 1 base and J shed 0 bases, with 9 bases lying between them. The CDR3 runs to 15 residues. Germline assignment: CDR1 SGHRS and CDR2 YFSETQ. As DNA, the CDR3 is TGCGCCAGCAGCTTGCTCGGGGGAAGCACAGATACGCAGTATTTT. Protein product: CASSLLGGSTDTQYF.

This clone has only one observation. The chain joins TRBV4-1 to TRBJ2-7, with D possibly TRBD1 on 6 matching bases. From germline, CDR1 is MGHRA and CDR2 YSYEKL. V gave up 4 bases and J gave up 2 bases, with 12 bases separating them. The CDR3 totals 14 residues. The CDR3 loop is CASSPATGTYEQYF. The CDR3 DNA is TGCGCCAGCAGCCCCGCGACAGGAACCTACGAGCAGTACTTC.

This chain uses TRBV6-1 with TRBJ2-2; TRBD2 is a possible D gene (5 bases). CDR1 is MNHNS, CDR2 SASEGT, per germline. This CDR3 has 16 amino acids. V lost 1 base and J lost 5, with 14 bases in between. The CDR3 sequence is CASSEEAGLGTGELFF. The CDR3 nucleotides are TGTGCCAGCAGTGAAGAGGCGGGTCTGGGTACCGGGGAGCTGTTTTTT.

This chain links TRBV6-2 or TRBV6-3 with TRBJ1-2, with D possibly TRBD1 on 5 matching bases. CDR3 length: 15 residues. Per germline, CDR1 MNHEY and CDR2 SVGEGT. Between the trimmed V and J ends, which lost 1 base and 5 bases, there was a span of 14 bases. The CDR3 reads CASSYWTTGAYGYTF. The CDR3 region has the DNA TGTGCCAGCAGTTACTGGACAACTGGGGCGTATGGCTACACCTTC.

This clone was recorded a few times. The chain carries TRBV19 and TRBJ2-2; tentative D call: TRBD2 (5 bases). The germline V and J ends were trimmed by 5 bases and 1 base, with 17 bases remaining between them. Germline CDR1 reads LNHDA; CDR2 reads SQIVND (reference sequence). CDR3 length: 17 amino acids. This CDR3 is CASSPTEWAGNTGELFF. CDR3 DNA sequence: TGTGCCAGTAGTCCCACCGAGTGGGCGGGGAACACCGGGGAGCTGTTTTTT.

The CDR3 spells CASSSIGQPQETQYF. The CDR3 nucleotides read TGCGCCAGCAGCTCGATAGGACAGCCGCAAGAGACCCAGTACTTC. The J gene is TRBJ2-5, the V gene TRBV5-1; possible D gene TRBD1, 6 bases. V lost 3 bases and J lost 2, with 14 bases in between. CDR3 length: 15 residues. CDR1 SGHRS and CDR2 YFSETQ come from the germline V gene.